This T cell receptor (beta chain) was sequenced for a study of blood T cells in healthy people across ages. In this sample, this clonotype turned up many times. Next came a second PCR, run for 7 to 11 cycles, which used a sample-barcoded 5' primer along with a J-beta primer mix. TCRdb fed the 5' RACE reads into MiXCR, producing one record per CDR3 protein. The repertoire consists of approximately 1.5 million distinct CDR3 sequences, with roughly 32% occurring once and the leading ten covering about 11%. The CDR3 loop spans 15 amino acids. Looked up from germline, CDR1 is SQVTM and CDR2 is ANQGSEA. V shed 4 bases and J 1 base; nucleotides not matched to a gene: 2.

The source material was blood. The sequence was collected from a woman in her 30s in good health. The gene calls are TRBV29-1 and TRBJ2-6, with 9 positions matching TRBD1. In DNA form, the CDR3 reads TGCAGCGTTGGCGGGACAGGGTCTGGGGCCAACGTCCTGACTTTC. Translating gives CSVGGTGSGANVLTF.